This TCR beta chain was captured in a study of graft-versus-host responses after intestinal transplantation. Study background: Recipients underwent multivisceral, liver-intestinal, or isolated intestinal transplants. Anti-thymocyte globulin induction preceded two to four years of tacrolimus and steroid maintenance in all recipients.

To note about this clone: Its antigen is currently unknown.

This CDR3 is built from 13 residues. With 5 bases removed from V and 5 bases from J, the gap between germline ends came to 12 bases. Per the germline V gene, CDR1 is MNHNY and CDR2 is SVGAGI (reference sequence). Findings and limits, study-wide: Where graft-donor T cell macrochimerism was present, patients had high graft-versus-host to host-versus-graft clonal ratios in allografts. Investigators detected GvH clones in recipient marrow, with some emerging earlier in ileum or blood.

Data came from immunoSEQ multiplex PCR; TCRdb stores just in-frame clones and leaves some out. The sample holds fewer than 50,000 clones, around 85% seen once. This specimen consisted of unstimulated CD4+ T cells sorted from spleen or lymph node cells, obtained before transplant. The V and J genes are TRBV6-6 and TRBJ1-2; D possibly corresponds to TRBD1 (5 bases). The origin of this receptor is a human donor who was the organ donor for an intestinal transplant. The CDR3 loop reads CASSGTKGYGYTF. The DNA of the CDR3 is TGTGCCAGCAGTGGGACCAAGGGGTATGGCTACACCTTC.